This T cell receptor beta chain emerged from a study of cytomegalovirus exposure and HLA in healthy donors. The study's findings and limits: Clusters of TCRs from the first cohort tended to co-occur in the roughly 120 validation repertoires (as a later analysis found).

The donors were part of the validation cohort, which consisted of about 120 subjects and was separate from the first cohort of 666 subjects. Data came from immunoSEQ multiplex PCR; TCRdb stores just in-frame clones and leaves some out. The repertoire holds over 85,000 clones, with roughly 90% as singletons. As concerns this clone: Its matching antigen is unknown.

V lost 5 bases and J lost 4; bases outside the gene matches: 8. The CDR3 loop spans 15 amino acids. In germline, CDR1 is LNHNV, CDR2 YYDKDF (reference sequence). The V gene is TRBV15, the J gene TRBJ2-7, with TRBD2 matching over 10 bases. The sequenced sample consisted of PBMCs. This receptor was taken from a young woman in good health and CMV-seropositive. The CDR3 is CATSAASGSFYEQYF. The DNA of the CDR3 is TGTGCCACCAGCGCAGCTAGCGGGAGTTTTTACGAGCAGTACTTC.